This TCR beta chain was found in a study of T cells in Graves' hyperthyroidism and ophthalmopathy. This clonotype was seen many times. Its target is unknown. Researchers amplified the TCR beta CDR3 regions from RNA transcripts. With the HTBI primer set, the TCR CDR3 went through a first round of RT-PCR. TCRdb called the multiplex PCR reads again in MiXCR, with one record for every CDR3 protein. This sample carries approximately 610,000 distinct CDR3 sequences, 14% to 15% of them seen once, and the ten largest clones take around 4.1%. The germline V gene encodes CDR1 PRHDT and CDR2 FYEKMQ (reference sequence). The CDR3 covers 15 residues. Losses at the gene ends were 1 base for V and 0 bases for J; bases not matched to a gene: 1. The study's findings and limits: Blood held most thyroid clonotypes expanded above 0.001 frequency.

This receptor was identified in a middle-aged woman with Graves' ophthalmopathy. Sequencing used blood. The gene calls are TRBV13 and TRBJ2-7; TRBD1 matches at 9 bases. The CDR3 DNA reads TGTGCCAGCAGCTTAGAGGGACAGGGCTCCTACGAGCAGTACTTC. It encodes CASSLEGQGSYEQYF.